A selection of T cell receptor beta chains follows, all from one sample in a study of T cell responses to AZD1222 COVID-19 vaccine. Method: immunoSEQ multiplex PCR; TCRdb's copy keeps in-frame clones and lacks some. The sample yields around 150,000 clones, roughly 92% seen once. The source material was peripheral blood, sampled on day 0 of AZD1222 vaccination. The receptors here all came from an adult in good health. CDR3s include the opening cysteine and the closing phenylalanine or tryptophan. A D gene is named only where the DNA matches it firmly. Clone size appears in some rows only: once, few, many, or a class for an expanded clone.

size	D	V	J	DNA	CDR3
NA	NA	TRBV16	TRBJ1-6	TGTGCCAGCAGCCAACTTCCGACCAGCGCCCCCCTCCACTTT	CASSQLPTSAPLHF
NA	NA	TRBV10-2	TRBJ1-6	TGCGCCAGCAGTGACAGGCCACTCGTTCGGGATTCACCCCTCCACTTT	CASSDRPLVRDSPLHF
once	TRBD1	TRBV2	TRBJ1-2	TGTGCCAGCACTAGACAGGGGGCCCGATATGGCTACACCTTC	CASTRQGARYGYTF
NA	TRBD1	TRBV28	TRBJ2-4	TGTGCCAGCAGTAGTCGGGACAGTGCATTTGGAAAAAACATTCAGTACTTC	CASSSRDSAFGKNIQYF
NA	TRBD2	TRBV6-5	TRBJ2-1	TGTGCCAGCAGTAGATGGCGGGAGGTTTTGAATGAGCAGTTCTTC	CASSRWREVLNEQFF
NA	NA	TRBV5-1	TRBJ1-6	TGCGCCAGCAGCCTTACGGGGGCGCGGTATAATTCACCCCTCCACTTT	CASSLTGARYNSPLHF
NA	NA	TRBV27	TRBJ1-6	TGTGCCAGCAGGATGTTATATAATTCACCCCTCCACTTT	CASRMLYNSPLHF
NA	NA	TRBV28	TRBJ1-5	TGTGCCATTACCCTAGCTGGGGCGGGCAATCAGCCCCAGCATTTT	CAITLAGAGNQPQHF
NA	TRBD2	TRBV4-1	TRBJ2-7	TGCGCCAGCAGCCAAGTCACTAGCGGGGCCTACGAGCAGTACTTC	CASSQVTSGAYEQYF
NA	NA	TRBV11-2	TRBJ2-7	TGTGCCAGCAGCTTAGACACCTACGAGCAGTACTTC	CASSLDTYEQYF
NA	NA	TRBV14	TRBJ2-6	TGTGCCAGCAGCCCAATTGGGGGCTTCGGGGCCAACGTCCTGACTTTC	CASSPIGGFGANVLTF
NA	NA	TRBV21-1	TRBJ2-1	TGTGCCAGCAGCAATCAAAGCTCAAGCTCCTACAATGAGCAGTTCTTC	CASSNQSSSSYNEQFF
NA	NA	TRBV9	TRBJ2-7	TGTGCCAGCAGCGTAGCGGGGCATACTTACGAGCAGTACTTC	CASSVAGHTYEQYF
NA	NA	TRBV5-1	TRBJ2-1	TGCGCCAGCAGCTCGGACAGACACAATGAGCAGTTCTTC	CASSSDRHNEQFF
NA	TRBD2	TRBV18	TRBJ2-5	TGTGCCAGCTCCCCAACTAGCGGGAGTGGGTGGACCCAGTACTTC	CASSPTSGSGWTQYF
NA	NA	TRBV6-5	TRBJ1-3	TGTGCCAGCAGTTACTCGTACGGGGGCGATGGAAACACCATATATTTT	CASSYSYGGDGNTIYF
NA	TRBD1	TRBV18	TRBJ2-7	TGTGCCAGCTCAGGGACAGGGGGCATCAGCTTCTACGAGCAGTACTTC	CASSGTGGISFYEQYF
once	NA	TRBV5-8	TRBJ1-3	TGTGCCAGCAGCTTGGCAGTGACAGTGCTCAACACCATATATTTT	CASSLAVTVLNTIYF
NA	TRBD2	TRBV19	TRBJ2-5	TGTGCCAGTAGCCGACTAGCGGGAGAAGAGACCCAGTACTTC	CASSRLAGEETQYF
NA	NA	TRBV7-9	TRBJ1-1	TGTGCCAGCAGCATCGACAGCACTGAAGCTTTCTTT	CASSIDSTEAFF
NA	TRBD1	TRBV10-3	TRBJ1-1	TGTGCCATCAGTCAACAGGGGCTGAACACTGAAGCTTTCTTT	CAISQQGLNTEAFF
NA	NA	TRBV9	TRBJ2-7	TGTGCCAGCAGCGTAGGAGGGTTAGGAAACTACGAGCAGTACTTC	CASSVGGLGNYEQYF
NA	NA	TRBV24-1	TRBJ2-1	TGTGCCACCAGTGATTTGGGAGGGGGGGCCAATGAGCAGTTCTTC	CATSDLGGGANEQFF
NA	NA	TRBV27	TRBJ1-2	TGTGCCAGCAGTTCCAGGAGCGGACCCTATGGCTACACCTTC	CASSSRSGPYGYTF
NA	NA	TRBV7-2	TRBJ2-7	TGTGCCAGCAGCAGTGCCAGGGTGGGTTACGAGCAGTACTTC	CASSSARVGYEQYF
NA	NA	TRBV6-5	TRBJ1-1	TGTGCCAGCAGTTTAGAGGTGAACACTGAAGCTTTCTTT	CASSLEVNTEAFF
NA	TRBD2	TRBV9	TRBJ2-5	TGTGCCAGCAGCGCAGCGGGGAACCAAGAGACCCAGTACTTC	CASSAAGNQETQYF
few	NA	TRBV1	TRBJ2-7	TGCACCAGCAGCCAAGGGGCTAGCGGGAGACGTACCTACGAGCAGTACTTC	CTSSQGASGRRTYEQYF